This T cell receptor beta chain was identified in a study of CD4 and CD8 cells across lung adenocarcinoma regions (dated by TCRdb to between 2017 and 2018). For the study in its entirety: The study examined intratumor heterogeneity of the T cell receptor repertoire by comparing tumor centers with tumor margins.

To prepare the library, PCR was applied. The sample was run on a HiSeq X Ten. TCRdb reprocessed the public reads (quality trimming at Q25 with fastp, clone calling with MiXCR) and kept in-frame beta chains. Duplicate CDR3 protein sequences are folded into a single record with the most common DNA and genes. Recorded for this sample are about 25,000 distinct CDR3 sequences; roughly half of them occurred a single time. The leading ten clones occupy 45% to 60% of the sample. Patients with localized lung adenocarcinoma, a subtype of non-small cell lung cancer, were used as donors. The samples were taken from the centers of localized lung adenocarcinomas. For TCR repertoire analysis, CD8+ T cells taken from tumor tissue were profiled apart from CD4+ T cells. Note on this clonotype: The target of this receptor is not known. No clone much larger than this one lies a single base away; base qualities are absent.

This sequence was found in a male donor with lung adenocarcinoma. The CD4 and CD8 labels of this study may be unreliable. Sequenced: CD8+ T cells from the center of a lung tumor. The label giving this sample's cell subset or site can be read as: tumor center region.

CDR3 protein: CASKKGSAGSSYEQYF. The nucleotide sequence is TGTGCCAGCAAGAAGGGCTCCGCGGGGAGCTCCTACGAGCAGTACTTC. The sequence links TRBV6-1 to TRBJ2-7; the D region possibly corresponds to TRBD2 (6 bases align). CDR1 and CDR2, looked up from the germline V gene, are MNHNS and SASEGT. The V and J ends are trimmed by 7 bases and 0 bases, leaving 19 bases between them. The CDR3 sequence holds 16 residues, the cysteine and phenylalanine included. Only the CDR3 region is kept as DNA, spanning 48 bases read in frame from base 1.